In its sample, the clone carrying this TCR beta chain was seen once. The data derive from a study of CD8 T cells in Susac syndrome. Random hexamers were used to reverse transcribe an amount of about 0.45 to 1 ug RNA. In TCRdb, the immunoSEQ multiplex PCR reads were re-called with MiXCR into one record per CDR3 protein. The data show roughly 120,000 distinct CDR3 sequences, with around 94% seen just once and about 0.098% held by the top ten. Germline values: CDR1 GTSNPN, CDR2 SVGIG (reference sequence). The V and J ends lost 3 bases and 7 bases respectively, with 10 bases between them. The CDR3 covers 12 residues.

The specimen sequenced was CD4+ T cells from PBMCs. The chain joins TRBV30 to TRBJ1-5, with a possible D match to TRBD1 (5 bases). This sequence originates from a human donor in good health. CDR3: CAWRDEGQPQHF. CDR3 nucleotide sequence: TGTGCCTGGAGGGATGAGGGGCAGCCCCAGCATTTT.